These 20 T cell receptor beta chains share one sample of origin, sequenced in a study of T cell therapy after organ transplantation. Time point: 4-8 weeks after completion of therapy. The method was immunoSEQ multiplex PCR; TCRdb's version includes in-frame clones alone and lacks a portion of them. Among 20,000 or so clones listed, 81% were seen once. These TCRs' antigens remain unknown. Specimen: CD8+ T cells from blood, collected after autologous CMV-specific T cell therapy. The receptors were gathered from a human patient who had received a solid organ transplant and had CMV disease. Some T cells may arise from the graft donor.

This clone was counted between two and nine times. This chain joins TRBV7-9 and TRBJ2-7, with 8 bases matching TRBD2. CDR1 SEHNR and CDR2 FQNEAQ come from the germline V gene (reference sequence). CDR3 length equals 19 residues. Unmatched junction bases numbered 17, after V lost 1 base and J lost 3 bases. The CDR3 bases are TGTGCCAGCAGCTTAGATCCCGGGACTAGGATTAACGTGGGCTACGAGCAGTACTTC. Its protein is CASSLDPGTRINVGYEQYF.

The chain recombines TRBV27 with TRBJ2-1; 9 positions agree with TRBD1. In germline, CDR1 is MNHEY, CDR2 SMNVEV (reference sequence). The CDR3 is 15 residues long. The trim removed 1 base at V and 6 bases at J, leaving 4 bases unmatched. The DNA for the CDR3 is TGTGCCAGCAGTTTATTATGGGGACAGGGCAATGAGCAGTTCTTC. Its translation: CASSLLWGQGNEQFF.

The chain couples TRBV4-1 to TRBJ2-3; 12 bases map to TRBD2. The germline V gene encodes CDR1 MGHRA and CDR2 YSYEKL. The CDR3 contains 21 residues. V was pared by 4 bases and J by 0 bases, with 17 bases of the junction left unmatched. The DNA of the CDR3 is TGCGCCAGCAGCCCCCCATATCGAACTAGCGGGAGGCAACCTAGCACAGATACGCAGTATTTT. Translation gives CASSPPYRTSGRQPSTDTQYF.

The chain combines TRBV30 with TRBJ2-7; weak D call: TRBD1 (5 bases). Trimming took off 5 bases at V and 4 bases at J, with 12 bases between the two ends. The CDR3 contains 12 residues. The V gene's germline CDR1 is GTSNPN and CDR2 SVGIG (reference sequence). CDR3 sequence (DNA): TGTGCCTGGGAGAAGGGGCCTTACGAGCAGTACTTC. Amino acid sequence: CAWEKGPYEQYF.

The genes are TRBV7-6 and TRBJ2-7; perhaps TRBD2 as D (6 bases). V lost 2 bases and J 5 bases, leaving 13 bases between the germline ends. Germline V gene lookup returns CDR1 SGHVS and CDR2 FNYEAQ. The CDR3 is 14 residues long. The CDR3 nucleotides read TGTGCCAGCAGCTTAACCATCTGGGGGGACGAGCAGTACTTC. It specifies CASSLTIWGDEQYF.

The genes are TRBV9 and TRBJ2-2; perhaps TRBD1 as D (6 bases). Germline V lookup: CDR1 SGDLS, CDR2 YYNGEE. V lost 0 bases to trimming and J lost 5 bases, with 14 bases between them. The CDR3 spans 16 residues. This CDR3 is CASSVGEQGRTGELFF. The CDR3 bases are TGTGCCAGCAGCGTAGGGGAACAGGGTAGGACCGGGGAGCTGTTTTTT.

The CDR3 here is CASSSLGNTGGAWAFF. Here the CDR3 DNA reads TGTGCCAGCAGCTCGCTGGGTAACACAGGGGGCGCCTGGGCTTTCTTT. This chain links TRBV5-6 with TRBJ1-1; 9 nucleotides align to TRBD1. Per the germline V gene, CDR1 is SGHDT and CDR2 is YYEEEE. J gave up 11 bases and V 3 bases, and 17 bases lay outside the gene matches. This CDR3 region has 16 residues.

The rearrangement uses TRBV18 and TRBJ2-7, with a tentative D call TRBD1 (5 bases). Germline values: CDR1 KGHSH, CDR2 LQKENI. This CDR3 contains 15 residues. V was shortened by 3 bases and J by 0 bases, with 12 bases between the two germline ends. CDR3 DNA sequence: TGTGCCAGCTCACCTGGGGCAAGGCTCTCCTACGAGCAGTACTTC. This encodes CASSPGARLSYEQYF.

CDR3 in DNA: TGTGCCAGTACCCCAACAGGGGGCGCGGAGGGAGAGACCCAGTACTTC. Translating it yields CASTPTGGAEGETQYF. The chain links TRBV19 to TRBJ2-5; 9 positions agree with TRBD1. The ends lost 7 bases at V and 4 bases at J; junction bases unmatched: 13. Germline assignment: CDR1 LNHDA and CDR2 SQIVND (reference sequence). The CDR3 runs to 16 residues.

This chain connects TRBV25-1 to TRBJ1-2, with a tentative D call TRBD1 (5 bases). The germline V gene has CDR1 MGHDK and CDR2 SYGVNS. Deletions cut 3 bases from V and 2 bases from J, with 13 bases between. The CDR3 length is 15 residues. The DNA of the CDR3 is TGTGCCAGCAGTGATTGGGACCCAGGGAACTATGGCTACACCTTC. It encodes CASSDWDPGNYGYTF.

Only one count was recorded for this clone. The chain combines TRBV5-6 with TRBJ1-2; a weak D match, TRBD1 (5 bases). The germline gives CDR1 SGHDT, CDR2 YYEEEE. The CDR3 is made up of 16 amino acids. V was trimmed by 0 bases and J by 0 bases, leaving 12 bases between them. CDR3 sequence reads: CASSLVRQGANYGYTF. The DNA for the CDR3 is TGTGCCAGCAGCTTGGTTCGGCAGGGAGCTAACTATGGCTACACCTTC.

V gene TRBV19 combines with J gene TRBJ2-7, with 10 bases fitting TRBD2. The ends lost 5 bases at V and 0 bases at J; junction bases unmatched: 4. This CDR3 is built from 15 residues. Germline V gene sequence: CDR1 LNHDA, CDR2 SQIVND (reference sequence). CDR3 sequence (DNA): TGTGCCAGTAGTGCGACTAGCGGGCGCTCCTACGAGCAGTACTTC. It codes for CASSATSGRSYEQYF.

This clone was seen only once. The chain recombines TRBV4-1 with TRBJ1-2; D is unresolved. Germline lookup yields CDR1 MGHRA and CDR2 YSYEKL. V shed 4 bases and J shed 5 bases, with 17 bases lying between them. The CDR3 runs 15 residues. The CDR3 DNA reads TGCGCCAGCAGCCCGGTTATTTCCCCGGGATATGGCTACACCTTC. Translation: CASSPVISPGYGYTF.

V is TRBV5-6 and J is TRBJ2-7; D remains unclear. This CDR3 spans 15 amino acids. Deletions cut 3 bases from V and 4 bases from J, with 17 bases between. Germline CDR1 is SGHDT and CDR2 is YYEEEE. In nucleotides, the CDR3 is TGTGCCAGCAGCTCCTTAGGATCTCTCTTTTACGAGCAGTACTTC. This translates into CASSSLGSLFYEQYF. Supplemented by reference TRBV5-6 and TRBJ2-7, the full variable domain reads DAGVTQSPTHLIKTRGQQVTLRCSPKSGHDTVSWYQQALGQGPQFIFQYYEEEERQRGNFPDRFSGHQFPNYSSELNVNALLLGDSALYLCASSSLGSLFYEQYFGPGTRLTVT.

The chain recombines TRBV7-2 with TRBJ2-5; 10 bases are a match to TRBD1. This CDR3 is 16 amino acids long. The V gene's germline CDR1 is SGHTA and CDR2 FQGNSA. Losses at the gene ends were 1 base for V and 4 bases for J; bases not matched to a gene: 6. This CDR3 is CASSLGVDRGRETQYF. The CDR3 DNA sequence: TGTGCCAGCAGCTTAGGCGTTGACAGGGGGCGAGAGACCCAGTACTTC.

The rearrangement links TRBV10-2 to TRBJ2-2, with 9 bases identical to TRBD1. Trimming cost V 10 bases and J 5 bases; bases outside gene matches: 5. Germline loops: CDR1 WSHSY, CDR2 SAAADI. This CDR3 has 13 residues. CDR3 loop: CATGTGWTGELFF. DNA for the CDR3: TGCGCCACCGGGACAGGGTGGACCGGGGAGCTGTTTTTT.

V and J are TRBV6-5 and TRBJ2-7; D call uncertain. Trimming stripped 8 bases from V and 0 bases from J, with 11 bases between. The CDR3 extends over 13 amino acids. CDR1 is MNHEY and CDR2 is SVGAGI in the germline V gene. The chain's CDR3 is CASGGAPSYEQYF. DNA for the CDR3: TGTGCCAGCGGTGGTGCGCCCTCCTACGAGCAGTACTTC.

The chain joins TRBV6-6 to TRBJ1-5; tentative D call: TRBD1 (5 bases). Germline V gene data show CDR1 as MNHNY and CDR2 as SVGAGI (reference sequence). The CDR3 extends over 15 amino acids. V lost 0 bases, J lost 4 bases, and 10 bases lay in between. CDR3 nucleotide sequence: TGTGCCAGCAGTTACTCTCCGGGGCGAAATCAGCCCCAGCATTTT. Residues: CASSYSPGRNQPQHF.

The chain combines TRBV13 with TRBJ1-2; 9 nucleotides agree with TRBD1. The ends lost 5 bases at V and 4 bases at J; junction bases unmatched: 8. CDR1 PRHDT and CDR2 FYEKMQ come from the germline V gene (reference sequence). The CDR3 extends over 15 amino acids. CDR3 nucleotides: TGTGCCAGCAGCCAACAGGGGGCGCTGGGCTATGGCTACACCTTC. It encodes CASSQQGALGYGYTF.

The chain links TRBV11-2 to TRBJ2-1; 7 nucleotides agree with TRBD1. V gave up 5 bases and J gave up 0 bases; unmatched junction bases: 4. The CDR3 sequence is 15 residues long. Germline lookup yields CDR1 SGHAT and CDR2 FQNNGV. The DNA of the CDR3 is TGTGCCAGCAGCCCTCGGGACAGCTCCTACAATGAGCAGTTCTTC. It yields the protein CASSPRDSSYNEQFF.